The 18 T cell receptor beta chains given below trace back to one sample, sequenced in a study of T cell responses to AZD1222 COVID-19 vaccine. Measured with immunoSEQ multiplex PCR; TCRdb has only the in-frame clones, and not every one. The repertoire holds some 120,000 clones, with around nine tenths as singletons. The sample in question was peripheral blood, obtained on day 0 of AZD1222 vaccination. These receptors were taken from an adult in good health.

The rearrangement joins TRBV5-1 to TRBJ2-1; D could derive from TRBD1 or TRBD2 (6 bases each). Germline V CDR1 and CDR2: SGHRS, YFSETQ. The CDR3 has 13 amino acids. V was clipped by 2 bases and J by 6 bases, with 9 bases between them. CDR3 sequence (DNA): TGCGCCAGCAGCTTCGAGGGGGGCAATGAGCAGTTCTTC. Residues: CASSFEGGNEQFF.

The chain uses TRBV11-2 and TRBJ1-4; D is possibly TRBD1 (6 bases). CDR1 and CDR2 from the germline V gene are SGHAT and FQNNGV. Trimming removed 5 bases at V and 8 bases at J, with 12 bases between. The CDR3 is 13 residues long. The CDR3 DNA is TGTGCCAGCAGCCTGTTAGGGGGGGAAAAACTGTTTTTT. This translates into CASSLLGGEKLFF.

The chain employs TRBV6-5 and TRBJ2-7; no definite D call. This CDR3 comprises 15 residues. Germline V gene sequence: CDR1 MNHEY, CDR2 SVGAGI. The ends were cut back, 0 bases at V and 0 bases at J, with 9 bases in the middle. CDR3 loop: CASSYSTGSSYEQYF. In DNA, the CDR3 is TGTGCCAGCAGTTACTCGACCGGAAGCTCCTACGAGCAGTACTTC.

The chain joins TRBV6-2 or TRBV6-3 to TRBJ2-7; a possible D gene is TRBD1 (6 bases). In germline, CDR1 is MNHEY, CDR2 SVGEGT. The CDR3 extends over 15 amino acids. Trimming took 4 bases from V and 0 from J, leaving 13 bases between them. The CDR3 sequence: CASSSSTGRSYEQYF. Here the CDR3 DNA reads TGTGCCAGCAGTTCGTCGACAGGCCGCTCCTACGAGCAGTACTTC.

The table lists this clone with a few counts. This chain's CDR3 is CASGKGSARHQPQHF. The CDR3 nucleotides read TGTGCCAGCGGAAAAGGGTCAGCGCGGCATCAGCCCCAGCATTTT. The rearrangement joins TRBV6-5 to TRBJ1-5; D remains ambiguous. The germline V and J ends were trimmed by 8 bases and 5 bases, with 19 bases remaining between them. Per the germline V gene, CDR1 is MNHEY and CDR2 is SVGAGI. The CDR3 has 15 residues.

This clone occurred a few times. V gene TRBV7-9 combines with J gene TRBJ1-1; D call uncertain. V was shortened by 7 bases and J by 1 base, with 13 bases between the two germline ends. Germline CDR1 SEHNR, CDR2 FQNEAQ (reference sequence). CDR3 length equals 14 residues. CDR3 loop: CASTSLTANTEAFF. As DNA, the CDR3 is TGTGCCAGCACCTCCCTGACGGCGAACACTGAAGCTTTCTTT.

A single count supports this clone. V gene TRBV6-5 combines with J gene TRBJ1-4, with D uncertain. The germline V gene has CDR1 MNHEY and CDR2 SVGAGI. The V gene lost 1 base and the J gene lost 1 base, with 7 bases spanning the gap. CDR3 size: 15 residues. The CDR3 protein is CASSYFGVTNEKLFF. CDR3 DNA sequence: TGTGCCAGCAGTTACTTTGGGGTAACTAATGAAAAACTGTTTTTT.

The genes are TRBV24-1 and TRBJ2-1; 9 bases line up with TRBD1. J gave up 4 bases and V 0 bases, and 12 bases lay outside the gene matches. CDR1 and CDR2 from the germline V gene are KGHDR and SFDVKD. CDR3 length: 19 amino acids. The CDR3 coding sequence is TGTGCCACCAGTGATTTGGGTGGGCACCGGGACAGGGAATACAATGAGCAGTTCTTC. Translating gives CATSDLGGHRDREYNEQFF.

This clone was seen a handful of times. The sample holds other DNA sequences that translate to the same CDR3. The rearrangement links TRBV15 to TRBJ1-5; possibly TRBD1 for D (5 bases). CDR3 length: 15 amino acids. In germline, CDR1 is LNHNV, CDR2 YYDKDF (reference sequence). Trimming removed 0 bases at V and 5 bases at J, with 11 bases between. CDR3 nucleotides: TGTGCCACCAGCAGAGATTGGCAGGGCTATCAGCCCCAGCATTTT. Translation gives CATSRDWQGYQPQHF.

The J gene is TRBJ2-7, the V gene TRBV27, with no clear D. V lost 6 bases, J lost 10 bases, and 13 bases lay in between. Germline lookup yields CDR1 MNHEY and CDR2 SMNVEV (reference sequence). The CDR3 is 11 amino acids. The CDR3 DNA sequence: TGTGCCAGCAGCAGCGACACCTTCCAGTACTTC. Translation: CASSSDTFQYF.

The V gene is TRBV19, the J gene TRBJ2-5; D unclear. The CDR3 covers 13 residues. Germline-derived CDR1 and CDR2 are LNHDA and SQIVND (reference sequence). V shed 10 bases and J shed 3 bases, with 15 bases lying between them. DNA for the CDR3: TGTGCCACCTCCCCGGCCTTCGAAGAGACCCAGTACTTC. Translation: CATSPAFEETQYF.

The count of this clone is one. The chain combines TRBV5-1 with TRBJ2-3, with D tentatively TRBD2 (6 bases). This CDR3 region has 15 residues. CDR1 and CDR2 (germline): SGHRS, YFSETQ. V lost 2 bases, J lost 1 base, and 11 bases lay in between. The CDR3 DNA reads TGCGCCAGCAGCTTTGGAGCGGGTGGCACAGATACGCAGTATTTT. Translation gives CASSFGAGGTDTQYF.

The rearrangement joins TRBV11-1 to TRBJ1-1; 9 nucleotides line up with TRBD1. The length of the CDR3 is 16 residues. Per the germline V gene, CDR1 is SGHAT and CDR2 is FQDESV (reference sequence). With V trimmed by 2 bases and J by 5 bases, 9 bases remained unmatched. Here the CDR3 DNA reads TGTGCCAGCAGCTTACTTCAAGCCGGGACAGGGACTGAAGCTTTCTTT. It yields the protein CASSLLQAGTGTEAFF.

The genes are TRBV5-6 and TRBJ2-4; 8 bases are shared with TRBD2. The CDR3 covers 14 residues. Germline V gives CDR1 SGHDT, CDR2 YYEEEE. With 1 base clipped from V and 9 bases from J, the junction kept 6 bases outside the gene matches. The CDR3 loop is CASSLNGGAGIQYF. The CDR3 nucleotides read TGTGCCAGCAGCTTGAACGGGGGGGCCGGCATTCAGTACTTC.

The chain joins TRBV15 to TRBJ1-5; D is perhaps TRBD1 (5 bases). CDR3 length: 15 amino acids. Between the trimmed V and J ends, which lost 3 bases and 3 bases, there was a span of 12 bases. Germline-derived CDR1 and CDR2 are LNHNV and YYDKDF (reference sequence). The CDR3: CATSSGGRNNQPQHF. CDR3 nucleotide sequence: TGTGCCACCAGCAGCGGGGGACGGAACAATCAGCCCCAGCATTTT. Full variable domain (rest looked up from reference TRBV15 and TRBJ1-5): DAMVIQNPRYQVTQFGKPVTLSCSQTLNHNVMYWYQQKSSQAPKLLFHYYDKDFNNEADTPDNFQSRRPNTSFCFLDIRSPGLGDTAMYLCATSSGGRNNQPQHFGDGTRLSIL.

The gene calls are TRBV2 and TRBJ1-2; D possibly corresponds to TRBD1 (5 bases). The CDR3 covers 13 residues. The V and J ends lost 3 bases and 5 bases respectively, with 10 bases between them. The germline V gene has CDR1 SNHLY and CDR2 FYNNEI. DNA of the CDR3: TGTGCCAGCAGTGACGGGGACTTTTATGGCTACACCTTC. This sequence encodes CASSDGDFYGYTF.

The genes are TRBV24-1 and TRBJ2-1, with TRBD2 matching over 7 bases. CDR1 is KGHDR and CDR2 is SFDVKD in the germline V gene. The ends lost 1 base at V and 9 bases at J; junction bases unmatched: 8. The length of the CDR3 is 15 residues. CDR3 loop: CATSDFFRGGGEQFF. In DNA form, the CDR3 reads TGTGCCACCAGTGATTTTTTCCGGGGCGGGGGTGAGCAGTTCTTC.

This clone was recorded once. The V call is TRBV11-3, the J call TRBJ1-4; 7 bases are a match to TRBD1. From germline, CDR1 is SGHNT and CDR2 YENEEA. This CDR3 contains 15 residues. V was pared by 2 bases and J by 5 bases, with 5 bases of the junction left unmatched. For the CDR3, the DNA is TGTGCCAGCAGCTTAACGCAGGGGGGCAATGAAAAACTGTTTTTT. Residues: CASSLTQGGNEKLFF.